This T cell receptor (beta chain) stems from a study of T cell responses to AZD1222 COVID-19 vaccine. Whole-study results and caveats: The reported proportion of spike-specific TCRs targeting unmutated variant regions was nearly half. The sample set comprised mostly white British donors with more females, and clonal diversity was possibly underestimated. Repertoires were sampled only after the peak T cell response. CD4 TCRs linked to vaccination spanned spike, dominating at 160-218 and 743-854.

A remark on this clone: Its antigen remains unidentified.

The method was immunoSEQ multiplex PCR; TCRdb's version includes in-frame clones alone and lacks a portion of them. The sample lists roughly 80,000 clones; about 90% were seen once. The length of the CDR3 is 16 residues. Germline values: CDR1 LGHNA, CDR2 YNFKEQ. The V end was cut by 8 bases, the J end by 1 base, with 17 bases between. V is TRBV4-2 and J is TRBJ2-2; D is unclear. The TCR was taken from an adult in good health. Sequenced material: peripheral blood, taken on day 0 of AZD1222 vaccination. The CDR3: CASAPPFPENTGELFF. The CDR3, as DNA: TGTGCCAGCGCTCCGCCTTTCCCGGAGAACACCGGGGAGCTGTTTTTT.